A selection of T cell receptor beta chains follows, all from one sample in a study of tumor and adjacent non-tumor tissue in lung cancer. TCRdb passed the multiplex PCR reads through MiXCR, listing each CDR3 protein once. Among 110,000 or so distinct CDR3 sequences listed, 60% to 80% were seen once. The material sequenced was lung tumor tissue. These receptor sequences come from a woman aged 55-70 years with non-small cell lung cancer. Each CDR3 is given with its conserved first and last residue. The D gene is left open where the match is weak. Clone size is given for some rows only: seen once, a few or many times, or a class if the clone is expanded.

clone_size	v_call	j_call	d_call	cdr3_nt	cdr3_aa
-	TRBV6-5	TRBJ2-7	-	TGTGCCAGCAGCCCACTCGGGTTTAGGATAGGCGGCTACGAGCAGTACTTC	CASSPLGFRIGGYEQYF
-	TRBV11-2	TRBJ2-2	-	TGTGACAGTAGCCCTCGGAGGGCCGGGGAGCTGTTTTTT	CDSSPRRAGELFF
many	TRBV6-2/TRBV6-3	TRBJ2-5	-	TGTGCCAGCAGTTCCTGGACTTTAAGAGAGACCCAGTACTTC	CASSSWTLRETQYF
-	TRBV11-2	TRBJ2-1	-	TGTGCCAGCAGCCCAATAGGCTATGAGCAGTTCTTC	CASSPIGYEQFF
-	TRBV20-1	TRBJ2-3	TRBD2	TGCAGTGCTAGAGATAGCGGGGGGGCCGCAGATACGCAGTATTTT	CSARDSGGAADTQYF
-	TRBV28	TRBJ1-1	-	TGTGCCAGCAGCACAAGAAGGTATGAAGCTTTCTTT	CASSTRRYEAFF
once	TRBV11-3	TRBJ1-1	-	TGTGCCAGCAGCTTAATTGTGCCGCCAGGAGGGATGTACACTGAAGCTTTCTTT	CASSLIVPPGGMYTEAFF
many	TRBV12-3/TRBV12-4	TRBJ2-7	TRBD2	TGTGCCAGCAGTTTAGCGGGAGGGATTCAAGCCTACGAGCAGTACTTC	CASSLAGGIQAYEQYF
-	TRBV12-3/TRBV12-4	TRBJ2-6	-	TGTGCCAGCAGTGCAGGTACCTCTGGGGCCAACGTCCTGACTTTC	CASSAGTSGANVLTF
-	TRBV12-3/TRBV12-4	TRBJ2-4	-	TGTGCCAGCAGTTTCAGGGGAGACGTCAAAAACGTTCAGTACTTC	CASSFRGDVKNVQYF
many	TRBV6-2/TRBV6-3	TRBJ2-5	TRBD2	TGTGCCAGCAGTTACGGCGGCGGGGGGTCAGAGACCCAGTACTTC	CASSYGGGGSETQYF
-	TRBV11-2	TRBJ2-2	-	TGTGTCAGCAGCTCCCAATTAGCGTCCGGGGAGCTGTTTTTT	CVSSSQLASGELFF
-	TRBV12-3/TRBV12-4	TRBJ2-1	TRBD2	TGTGACAGCAGCCCCCTCGCGGGAGGAGACGGCGAGCAGCTCTTC	CDSSPLAGGDGEQLF
-	TRBV4-3	TRBJ2-5	-	TGCGCCAGCAACCAAGAGTGGCGGGATCAAGAGACCCAGTACTTC	CASNQEWRDQETQYF
-	TRBV11-2	TRBJ2-3	-	TGTGCCAGCAACGCCACAGGGACGGCCACACATACGCAGTATTTT	CASNATGTATHTQYF
-	TRBV30	TRBJ2-1	-	TGTGCCTGGAGTCCCTATCGCGGGACGAAGGGTTACAATGAGCAGTTCTTC	CAWSPYRGTKGYNEQFF
-	TRBV28	TRBJ2-2	-	TGTGCCAGCAGTTCCCCTAGTGTAAGCACCGGGAAGCTGTTTTTT	CASSSPSVSTGKLFF
few	TRBV24-1	TRBJ1-6	-	TGTGCCACCAGTGAAAGCTCCTATAATTCACCCCTCCACTTT	CATSESSYNSPLHF
-	TRBV20-1	TRBJ2-7	-	TGCAGTGCTAGAGGGCCGCTAGCTAGTTATGAGCAGTACTTC	CSARGPLASYEQYF
-	TRBV5-1	TRBJ1-1	-	TGCGCCTGCAGCTTGGTCCGGAACACTGAAGCTTTCTTT	CACSLVRNTEAFF
-	TRBV11-2	TRBJ2-7	-	TGTACCACCAGTTGGGATCGCGGAGAATACGAGCAGTACTTC	CTTSWDRGEYEQYF
-	TRBV12-1	TRBJ1-5	-	TGTGCCAGCAGCCACCCCCAGTCAGTAAGCAATCAGCCCCAGCATTTT	CASSHPQSVSNQPQHF
-	TRBV4-2	TRBJ1-1	TRBD1	TGTGCCAGCAACCAAGAAGGCGGGACAGGGCCCAGTGAAGCTTTCTTT	CASNQEGGTGPSEAFF
-	TRBV11-2	TRBJ2-3	-	TGTGCCTGCATCGCCACCGGGACGGCCACAGATACGCATTATTTT	CACIATGTATDTHYF
-	TRBV20-1	TRBJ1-6	-	TGCAGTGCTAGAGATAATACCATTGCTGTATATAATTCACCCCTCCAGTTT	CSARDNTIAVYNSPLQF
few	TRBV7-3	TRBJ2-2	-	TGTGCCAGCAGCTTAGACAGTAACACCGGGGAGCTGTTTTTT	CASSLDSNTGELFF
few	TRBV20-1	TRBJ1-3	-	TGCAGTGCTTCTGGTCAACTATCTGGAAACACCATATATTTT	CSASGQLSGNTIYF
many	TRBV6-5	TRBJ2-2	-	TGTGCCAGCAGGGACCTGGGGTCCGCGAACACCGGGGAGCTGTTTTTT	CASRDLGSANTGELFF
-	TRBV15	TRBJ2-7	-	TGTGCCACCAGCAGAGAAGGACTACCTTCCTACGAGCAGTACTTC	CATSREGLPSYEQYF
-	TRBV28	TRBJ2-7	TRBD1	TGTACCAGCCCCCCCGGACAGGGTATACCCTACGAGCAGTACTTC	CTSPPGQGIPYEQYF
once	TRBV4-3	TRBJ2-7	-	TGCTCCAGCAGCCAAGATTATGATCACAGGGTCGACGAGCAGTACTTC	CSSSQDYDHRVDEQYF
-	TRBV4-2	TRBJ1-2	TRBD1	TGTCCCAGCAGCCAAGAGGGGACAGCGGTCGGCTATGGCTACACCTTC	CPSSQEGTAVGYGYTF
-	TRBV4-1	TRBJ1-4	TRBD1	TGCGCCAGCGGCCCACCGGGACAGAGCCTTGAAAAACTGTTCTTT	CASGPPGQSLEKLFF
-	TRBV6-1	TRBJ1-1	-	TGTGCCTGCAGTCTGACAGCCCGAGTGAACACTGAAGCTTTCTTT	CACSLTARVNTEAFF
-	TRBV11-2	TRBJ1-1	-	TGTGCCAGCAGCTTAGATAGTAACATGAACACCGAAGCTTTCTTT	CASSLDSNMNTEAFF
-	TRBV6-1	TRBJ2-2	-	TGTGCCAGCAGGCCCGGGGTGGTAAATACCGGGGAGCTGTTTTTT	CASRPGVVNTGELFF
-	TRBV4-2	TRBJ2-5	TRBD2	TGTGCCAGGAGCCAAACCCCACTAGCGGGGGGAAAGGAGACCCAGTACTTC	CARSQTPLAGGKETQYF
-	TRBV6-2/TRBV6-3	TRBJ2-7	-	TGCGTCAGCAGTGCCGTTCTCTACAAGCAGTACTTC	CVSSAVLYKQYF
-	TRBV5-6	TRBJ2-2	-	TGTGCCAGCAGCTTGCGGGGATACACCAGGGAGCTGTTTTTT	CASSLRGYTRELFF
-	TRBV6-1	TRBJ1-1	-	TGTGCCAGCAGTGAACTGAGGGGGAACACTAAAGCTCTCTTT	CASSELRGNTKALF
few	TRBV28	TRBJ2-3	TRBD2	TGTGCCAGCAGCGACGGGGGGAATACGCTGTATTTT	CASSDGGNTLYF
-	TRBV11-2	TRBJ2-3	-	TGTGCCAGCAGCTTAGCGGGGGGAACAGGGGTGGATACGCACTATTTT	CASSLAGGTGVDTHYF
-	TRBV11-3	TRBJ2-2	TRBD1	TGTGCCAACAGCCCCGGGACAGAGGTCACCGGGGAGCTGTTATTT	CANSPGTEVTGELLF
-	TRBV13	TRBJ2-5	-	TGTGCAAGCAGCTTCGGGGGATTGGAGAAGATCCAGTACTTC	CASSFGGLEKIQYF
-	TRBV7-8	TRBJ1-5	-	TGTGCCAGCAGCTTAGAAGGACATGTCGCTGGGGCCCAGCATTTT	CASSLEGHVAGAQHF
-	TRBV11-3	TRBJ2-7	-	TGTACTAACAGTGAAACAGGGACCTACGAGCAGTACTTC	CTNSETGTYEQYF
-	TRBV6-2/TRBV6-3	TRBJ2-1	TRBD2	TGTGCCAGCACCCACGACGGGACTAGCGGGAGATGGGATTGGAATGAGCAGCTCTTC	CASTHDGTSGRWDWNEQLF
-	TRBV5-6	TRBJ2-4	-	TGTACCAGCAGCAAGCAGGGACACGTAATTGACATTCCGTACTTC	CTSSKQGHVIDIPYF
medium-sized	TRBV11-2	TRBJ2-2	-	TGTGCCAGCAGCGCGGACACCGGGGAGCTGTTTTTT	CASSADTGELFF
-	TRBV4-3	TRBJ2-7	-	TGCGCCAGCAGCCTAGACATATCCTACGAGCAGTACTTC	CASSLDISYEQYF
-	TRBV12-3/TRBV12-4	TRBJ1-2	-	TGTGCCAGCAGCCCTGCGGGGGGCTATGGCTACGTCTTC	CASSPAGGYGYVF
once	TRBV28	TRBJ2-5	-	TGTGCCAACACCGACGGGATTGGACTCGAAGAGACCCAGTACTTC	CANTDGIGLEETQYF
-	TRBV20-1	TRBJ2-3	TRBD1	TGCAGTGCTACAGGACAGGCAGTGGATACGCAGTATTTT	CSATGQAVDTQYF
-	TRBV29-1	TRBJ1-1	-	TGCAGCTCCTACAAGGGTCGGGGCACTGAAGCACTCTTT	CSSYKGRGTEALF
-	TRBV11-3	TRBJ2-1	TRBD1	TGTACCAGCAGCTTAACGACAGGGGGTTACAATGAGCAGTTCTTC	CTSSLTTGGYNEQFF
many	TRBV6-2/TRBV6-3	TRBJ2-1	-	TGTGCCAGCAGCTTCGACACATCTAAGTTCTTC	CASSFDTSKFF
-	TRBV4-3	TRBJ2-1	-	TGCGCCAGCAGCCAAGAGAACACCCCATCCCTTTACAATGAGCAATTCTTC	CASSQENTPSLYNEQFF
-	TRBV13	TRBJ2-3	-	TGTGCCAGCTCTCGGGGACTCACAGATACGCAGTATTTT	CASSRGLTDTQYF
-	TRBV11-1	TRBJ2-1	-	TGTGTCAGCAGCTCTCCTGCCGGGAACTTATACAATGAGCAGTTCTTC	CVSSSPAGNLYNEQFF